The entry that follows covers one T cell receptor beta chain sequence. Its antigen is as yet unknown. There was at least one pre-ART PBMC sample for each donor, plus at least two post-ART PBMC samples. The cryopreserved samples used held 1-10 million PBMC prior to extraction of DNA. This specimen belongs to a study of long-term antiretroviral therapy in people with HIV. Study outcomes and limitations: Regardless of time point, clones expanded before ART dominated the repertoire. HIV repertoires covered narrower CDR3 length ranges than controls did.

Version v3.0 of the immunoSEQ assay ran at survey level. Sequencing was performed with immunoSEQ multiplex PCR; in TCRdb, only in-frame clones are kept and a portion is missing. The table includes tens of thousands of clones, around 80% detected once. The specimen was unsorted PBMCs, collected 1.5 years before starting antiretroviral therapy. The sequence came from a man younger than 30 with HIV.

CDR3 sequence reads: CASSLEGTAYEQYF. The CDR3, as DNA: TGTGCCAGCAGCTTAGAGGGGACAGCGTACGAGCAGTACTTC. This chain joins TRBV7-9 and TRBJ2-7, with 7 positions matching TRBD1. The CDR3 is 14 residues long. CDR1 and CDR2 (germline): SEHNR, FQNEAQ (reference sequence). V was clipped by 1 base and J by 4 bases; unmatched bases: 4.